The 20 T cell receptor beta chains below were found in one sample sequenced in a study of blood T cell repertoires in COVID-19 (dated by TCRdb to 2019 to 2021). To prepare the library, the immunoSEQ multiplex PCR assay was applied. In its TCRdb copy, this immuneACCESS table keeps in-frame sequences only and misses some clones. Where compared with another copy, unresolved V genes explain less than half of these, and the others have no known cause. Within this sample are around 200,000 clones, with around four fifths of them counted one time only. The ten largest account for roughly 7.8% of the sample. The specimen sequenced was peripheral blood. The source is a middle-aged man with active or convalescent COVID-19.

The chain recombines TRBV19 with TRBJ2-1, with 7 bases that match TRBD2. The CDR3 is 14 amino acids. Losses at the gene ends were 3 bases for V and 4 bases for J; bases not matched to a gene: 3. Germline lookup yields CDR1 LNHDA and CDR2 SQIVND (reference sequence). The CDR3 protein is CASSISGPYNEQFF. The CDR3 DNA follows: TGTGCCAGTAGTATTAGCGGGCCGTACAATGAGCAGTTCTTC. Complete variable domain (other parts from reference TRBV19 and TRBJ2-1): DGGITQSPKYLFRKEGQNVTLSCEQNLNHDAMYWYRQDPGQGLRLIYYSQIVNDFQKGDIAEGYSVSREKKESFPLTVTSAQKNPTAFYLCASSISGPYNEQFFGPGTRLTVL.

The chain joins TRBV7-2 to TRBJ1-1; the D gene is possibly TRBD1 (6 bases). Trimming removed 2 bases from V and 5 bases from J, with 12 bases in between. Germline CDR1 is SGHTA and CDR2 is FQGNSA. This CDR3 comprises 14 residues. CDR3 amino acids: CASSLQGQGTEAFF. Written as DNA, the CDR3 is TGTGCCAGCAGCTTACAGGGCCAGGGGACTGAAGCTTTCTTT.

The chain joins TRBV6-1 to TRBJ2-7, with D perhaps matching TRBD2 (6 bases). CDR3 length: 16 amino acids. Trimming shortened V by 2 bases and J by 4 bases, and 18 bases separated the two germline ends. From germline, CDR1 is MNHNS and CDR2 SASEGT. CDR3 in amino acids: CASSERATKGRYEQYF. The CDR3 coding sequence is TGTGCCAGCAGTGAACGGGCGACTAAGGGGAGGTACGAGCAGTACTTC.

The V gene is TRBV10-3, the J gene TRBJ1-2; maybe TRBD1 (5 bases). The CDR3 totals 12 residues. CDR1 is ENHRY, CDR2 SYGVKD, per germline. Between the trimmed V and J ends, which lost 8 bases and 3 bases, there was a span of 10 bases. The chain's CDR3 is CAILRGDYGYTF. For the CDR3, the DNA is TGTGCCATCCTCCGGGGGGACTATGGCTACACCTTC.

The chain joins TRBV19 to TRBJ1-5; 11 bases agree with TRBD1. Trimming at V came to 10 bases and at J to 8 bases, leaving 7 bases not matched to a gene. The CDR3 spans 13 residues. Germline assignment: CDR1 LNHDA and CDR2 SQIVND (reference sequence). This chain's CDR3 is CATAGQGGEPQHF. As DNA, the CDR3 is TGTGCCACCGCGGGACAGGGGGGTGAGCCCCAGCATTTT.

The chain couples TRBV18 to TRBJ2-5; D not certain. V lost 5 bases to trimming and J lost 1 base, with 8 bases between them. Germline CDR1 reads KGHSH; CDR2 reads LQKENI. The length of the CDR3 is 13 residues. The CDR3 protein is CASSSPGQETQYF. CDR3 DNA: TGTGCCAGCTCATCCCCCGGCCAAGAGACCCAGTACTTC.

The chain uses TRBV27 and TRBJ2-7, with 7 bases identical to TRBD1. The J segment lost 7 bases and the V segment lost 0 bases, leaving 3 bases of the junction unmatched. The germline gives CDR1 MNHEY, CDR2 SMNVEV (reference sequence). The CDR3 extends over 13 amino acids. The DNA for the CDR3 is TGTGCCAGCAGTTTATCGTCAGGGGGAGAGCAGTACTTC. This gives the protein CASSLSSGGEQYF.

This chain uses TRBV19 with TRBJ1-2, with 8 nucleotides matching TRBD1. The CDR3 loop spans 16 amino acids. V trimming: 10 bases; J trimming: 8 bases; junction bases outside the gene matches: 21. The germline CDR1 and CDR2 sequences are LNHDA and SQIVND (reference sequence). The CDR3 coding sequence is TGTGCCACCGAAACAGTTTGGACAGGGCTCGTTATGGGCTACACCTTC. Amino acid sequence: CATETVWTGLVMGYTF.

This clone was detected only a few times. V usage is TRBV2 and J usage is TRBJ1-1; maybe TRBD1 (6 bases). The CDR3 covers 15 residues. V was trimmed by 2 bases and J by 5 bases, leaving 15 bases between them. Germline-derived CDR1 and CDR2 are SNHLY and FYNNEI. As DNA, the CDR3 is TGTGCCAGCAGTGAAAGGACAGTAAAGGGGACTGAAGCTTTCTTT. Residues: CASSERTVKGTEAFF.

The table lists this clone with a few counts. The gene calls are TRBV24-1 and TRBJ1-1, with D possibly being TRBD1 (6 bases). V shed 7 bases and J shed 0 bases, with 11 bases lying between them. This CDR3 spans 14 amino acids. CDR1 is KGHDR, CDR2 SFDVKD, per germline. CDR3 sequence reads: CATRGQGVNTEAFF. In nucleotides, the CDR3 is TGTGCCACCAGGGGACAAGGGGTGAACACTGAAGCTTTCTTT.

V usage is TRBV6-6 and J usage is TRBJ1-5; the match to TRBD1 covers 7 bases. The length of the CDR3 is 14 residues. The V gene end was trimmed by 5 bases and the J gene end by 2 bases; junction bases not matched to a gene: 3. Germline V gene sequence: CDR1 MNHNY, CDR2 SVGAGI (reference sequence). CDR3 amino acids: CASSNGQGNQPQHF. The CDR3 coding sequence is TGTGCCAGCAGTAACGGACAGGGCAATCAGCCCCAGCATTTT.

This clone occurred a few times. The V and J genes are TRBV29-1 and TRBJ2-3; 11 bases are a match to TRBD2. The J segment lost 4 bases and the V segment lost 8 bases, leaving 8 bases of the junction unmatched. The CDR3 sequence is 14 residues long. The germline CDR1 and CDR2 sequences are SQVTM and ANQGSEA. CDR3 nucleotides: TGCAGCATCAGGACTAGCGGGTTAGCAGATACGCAGTATTTT. Translating it yields CSIRTSGLADTQYF.

V usage is TRBV29-1 and J usage is TRBJ1-1; D unclear. Germline V lookup: CDR1 SQVTM, CDR2 ANQGSEA. The CDR3 length is 12 residues. The V and J ends lost 3 bases and 5 bases respectively, with 10 bases between them. The DNA of the CDR3 is TGCAGCGTTGAGGACGGAGGGACTGAAGCTTTCTTT. Residues: CSVEDGGTEAFF.

On this clone itself: The sample carries other DNA sequences with the same CDR3. J is TRBJ2-2 and V is TRBV9, with D perhaps TRBD2 (7 bases). V was trimmed by 0 bases and J by 6 bases, leaving 12 bases between them. The CDR3 is 15 amino acids. Germline V gene sequence: CDR1 SGDLS, CDR2 YYNGEE. In DNA, the CDR3 is TGTGCCAGCAGCGTAGGGGGAGGGGGAGCCGGGGAGCTGTTTTTT. Amino acids: CASSVGGGGAGELFF.

The gene calls are TRBV19 and TRBJ1-1; D is perhaps TRBD1 (6 bases). The germline V gene encodes CDR1 LNHDA and CDR2 SQIVND (reference sequence). This CDR3 region has 14 residues. V was trimmed by 7 bases and J by 6 bases, leaving 18 bases between them. The CDR3 protein is CASTLGGGSAEAFF. The CDR3 DNA reads TGTGCCAGTACCTTAGGGGGGGGGAGCGCTGAAGCTTTCTTT.

With regard to this clone: At the DNA level, this CDR3 is encoded by other sequences in the same sample as well. The rearrangement uses TRBV19 and TRBJ1-5, with D uncertain. CDR1 LNHDA and CDR2 SQIVND come from the germline V gene (reference sequence). The CDR3 has 15 amino acids. Trimming stripped 3 bases from V and 2 bases from J, with 11 bases between. The chain's CDR3 is CASSIGGFGNQPQHF. CDR3 DNA: TGTGCCAGTAGTATTGGAGGGTTCGGCAATCAGCCCCAGCATTTT.

V gene TRBV3-1 (or the pseudogene TRBV3-2) combines with J gene TRBJ2-2; D is uncertain. This CDR3 is built from 14 residues. Germline V gives CDR1 LGHDT, CDR2 YNNKEL (reference sequence). V was trimmed by 5 bases and J by 4 bases, leaving 11 bases between them. CDR3 region: CASSSHSSTGELFF. The CDR3 DNA reads as TGTGCCAGCAGCTCCCACTCTAGCACCGGGGAGCTGTTTTTT.

This rearrangement joins TRBV2 to TRBJ1-6; TRBD1 matches at 11 bases. Trimming took 6 bases from V and 3 from J; bases not matched to a gene: 1. The CDR3 loop spans 15 amino acids. Germline CDR1 and CDR2: SNHLY and FYNNEI. Here the CDR3 DNA reads TGTGCCAGCAGGGGACAGGGGGTCTATAATTCACCCCTCCACTTT. Translating gives CASRGQGVYNSPLHF.

This rearrangement joins TRBV4-1 to TRBJ2-4; TRBD2 matches at 7 bases. This CDR3 contains 14 residues. V lost 3 bases to trimming and J lost 6 bases; unmatched junction nucleotides: 5. Germline V lookup: CDR1 MGHRA, CDR2 YSYEKL. In DNA form, the CDR3 reads TGCGCCAGCAGCCAGGGGGGGGACTTAAACATTCAGTACTTC. This translates into CASSQGGDLNIQYF.

The chain combines TRBV6-2 or TRBV6-3 with TRBJ1-4; TRBD1 is a possible D gene (6 bases). The CDR3 spans 17 residues. The germline gives CDR1 MNHEY, CDR2 SVGEGT. V gave up 0 bases and J gave up 5 bases, with 16 bases separating them. The CDR3 here is CASSYSTSVGQNEKLFF. The CDR3 region has the DNA TGTGCCAGCAGTTACTCGACCTCTGTCGGACAGAATGAAAAACTGTTTTTT.